The text below deals with one T cell receptor (beta chain). This sample was taken from a study of cytomegalovirus exposure and HLA in healthy donors. A multiplex PCR was run with 60 Vbeta primers and 13 Jbeta primers. Clones were read by immunoSEQ multiplex PCR, and TCRdb kept only the in-frame ones, dropping some. The table includes approximately 150,000 clones, approximately 81% detected once. This CDR3 has 13 amino acids. Germline V gene data show CDR1 as SGHTA and CDR2 as FQGNSA. The V end lost 5 bases, the J end lost 7 bases, and 15 bases lay between the germline ends. The genes are TRBV7-2 and TRBJ2-7; D uncertain. Specimen: PBMCs. The receptor's source is a boy aged 2 to 10 in good health and CMV-seronegative. The DNA for the CDR3 is TGTGCCAGCAGCCGATTCGAGGTATCGGAGCAGTACTTC. This translates into CASSRFEVSEQYF.